This TCR beta chain was profiled in a study of cytomegalovirus exposure and HLA in healthy donors. Overall study results and limits: Subsequent analysis revealed that first-cohort TCR clusters tended to co-occur in the roughly 120 validation repertoires. Researchers reported that a few CMV-associated chains were confirmed in vitro as CMV antigen-specific.

A remark on this clone: Its antigen remains unknown.

The CDR3 is 15 amino acids. Germline CDR1 MNHEY, CDR2 SMNVEV (reference sequence). Trimming at V came to 4 bases and at J to 7 bases, leaving 6 bases not matched to a gene. TCRdb keeps only in-frame clones here, not all; method: immunoSEQ multiplex PCR. The sample has about 220,000 clones, approximately 90% seen once. The sample comprised PBMCs. The TCR comes from a woman aged 18-29 years in good health and CMV-seronegative. The chain carries TRBV27 and TRBJ2-7; TRBD2 aligns across 14 bases. For the CDR3, the DNA is TGTGCCAGCAGTTCGGGGACTAGCGGGGGCGGGGAGCAGTACTTC. The encoded protein is CASSSGTSGGGEQYF.